A single sample is the source of the 20 T cell receptor beta chains below, sequenced in a study of Ad26.COV2.S vaccination and SARS-CoV-2 variants. Treatment reported: around 19 received Ad26.COV2.S at low or high dose, single or two shots; 5 received placebo; per-sample allocation not given. Sampling was done on day 63 after the first vaccine or placebo injection. The data were produced by immunoSEQ multiplex PCR, yet TCRdb's version contains in-frame clones alone and is incomplete. This table holds some 400,000 clones, about 88% found once. Sequenced material: peripheral blood, taken in a trial of Ad26.COV2.S vaccine versus placebo. Receptor source: a person aged 18-60 years who received the Ad26.COV2.S COVID-19 vaccine or a placebo.

This clone came up once. Other DNA sequences within the sample encode an identical CDR3. The J gene is TRBJ2-3, the V gene TRBV12-3 or TRBV12-4; D call uncertain. The CDR3 covers 12 residues. Trimming pared 1 base from V and 6 bases from J, leaving 5 bases between. The CDR3 region is CASSLGGDTQYF. The CDR3 DNA sequence: TGTGCCAGCAGTTTAGGTGGCGATACGCAGTATTTT.

The chain combines TRBV7-8 with TRBJ1-3; D call uncertain. The germline V gene has CDR1 SGHVS and CDR2 FQNEAQ. V lost 5 bases to trimming and J lost 0 bases, with 20 bases between them. The CDR3 totals 18 residues. CDR3: CASSPRFLDGRSGNTIYF. The CDR3 coding sequence is TGTGCCAGCAGCCCTAGATTCCTGGACGGACGCTCTGGAAACACCATATATTTT. Combining the CDR3 with reference TRBV7-8 and TRBJ1-3 gives the whole variable domain GAGVSQSPRYKVAKRGQDVALRCDPISGHVSLFWYQQALGQGPEFLTYFQNEAQLDKSGLPSDRFFAERPEGSVSTLKIQRTQQEDSAVYLCASSPRFLDGRSGNTIYFGEGSWLTVV.

The V and J genes are TRBV3-1 (or the pseudogene TRBV3-2) and TRBJ1-4; TRBD1 matches 9 bases. Trimming removed 3 bases from V and 8 bases from J; junction bases left unmatched: 7. Germline V gives CDR1 LGHDT, CDR2 YNNKEL (reference sequence). The CDR3 length is 15 residues. CDR3 bases: TGTGCCAGCAGCCAGGGGACAGGGAGAGGGGAAAAACTGTTTTTT. Translating it yields CASSQGTGRGEKLFF.

The chain joins TRBV7-9 to TRBJ2-5; 7 positions match TRBD2. CDR1 and CDR2 from the germline V gene are SEHNR and FQNEAQ (reference sequence). Trimming removed 5 bases from V and 5 bases from J; junction bases left unmatched: 5. CDR3 length: 13 residues. Here the CDR3 DNA reads TGTGCCAGCAGCCGCGGGAGAACGGAGACCCAGTACTTC. Translating gives CASSRGRTETQYF. The variable domain in full, completed from reference TRBV7-9 and TRBJ2-5, reads DTGVSQNPRHKITKRGQNVTFRCDPISEHNRLYWYRQTLGQGPEFLTYFQNEAQLEKSRLLSDRFSAERPKGSFSTLEIQRTEQGDSAMYLCASSRGRTETQYFGPGTRLLVL.

This sequence joins TRBV5-1 and TRBJ1-1; no firm D call. Germline V CDR1 and CDR2: SGHRS, YFSETQ. The CDR3 loop spans 15 amino acids. V was trimmed by 0 bases and J by 1 base, leaving 10 bases between them. CDR3 amino acids: CASSLVTLGNTEAFF. The CDR3 coding sequence is TGCGCCAGCAGCTTGGTGACCCTGGGGAACACTGAAGCTTTCTTT.

CDR3: CASKGGNRDTQYF. CDR3 sequence (DNA): TGCGCCAGCAAGGGGGGGAATAGAGATACGCAGTATTTT. This chain uses TRBV5-1 with TRBJ2-3, with a possible D match to TRBD2 (7 bases). CDR3 length: 13 amino acids. V lost 6 bases to trimming and J lost 5 bases, with 13 bases between them. Looked up from germline, CDR1 is SGHRS and CDR2 is YFSETQ.

The chain links TRBV2 to TRBJ2-2, with D possibly matching TRBD2 (6 bases). Germline V gene sequence: CDR1 SNHLY, CDR2 FYNNEI. Trimming took off 7 bases at V and 3 bases at J, with 18 bases between the two ends. The CDR3 runs 16 residues. The CDR3 loop is CASTEGLQRYTGELFF. CDR3 DNA: TGTGCCAGCACCGAGGGACTTCAGCGATACACCGGGGAGCTGTTTTTT.

The chain is built from TRBV4-1 and TRBJ2-3; 11 nucleotides agree with TRBD2. Trimming removed 0 bases from V and 6 bases from J; junction bases left unmatched: 11. CDR3 length: 18 amino acids. The germline CDR1 and CDR2 sequences are MGHRA and YSYEKL. The CDR3 loop is CASSQEGLAGGRSDTQYF. The CDR3 region has the DNA TGCGCCAGCAGCCAAGAGGGGTTAGCGGGAGGGCGTTCGGATACGCAGTATTTT.

This sequence joins TRBV20-1 and TRBJ1-5, with 12 bases matching TRBD1. The V gene's germline CDR1 is DFQATT and CDR2 SNEGSKA (reference sequence). The CDR3 runs 17 residues. V lost 3 bases to trimming and J lost 3 bases; unmatched junction nucleotides: 9. As DNA, the CDR3 is TGCAGTGCTAGTTCCCGACCGGGACAGGGGGCCAATCAGCCCCAGCATTTT. Translated: CSASSRPGQGANQPQHF.

A note on this clone: The sample has other DNA sequences that encode this CDR3 too. The CDR3: CASSQGLAGGGEQYF. CDR3 DNA sequence: TGTGCCAGCAGCCAAGGCTTAGCGGGAGGTGGCGAGCAGTACTTC. V gene TRBV3-1 (or the pseudogene TRBV3-2) combines with J gene TRBJ2-7; 10 bases fit TRBD2. Germline V gives CDR1 LGHDT, CDR2 YNNKEL (reference sequence). V gave up 1 base and J gave up 6 bases; unmatched junction bases: 6. CDR3 length: 15 amino acids.

This chain connects TRBV7-9 to TRBJ2-7; D is possibly TRBD1 (5 bases). The CDR3 sequence is 12 residues long. Germline V gives CDR1 SEHNR, CDR2 FQNEAQ (reference sequence). Deletions cut 6 bases from V and 6 bases from J, with 12 bases between. The CDR3 loop reads CASRSRVGEQYF. In DNA form, the CDR3 reads TGTGCCAGCAGGTCCAGGGTAGGCGAGCAGTACTTC. The full variable domain, its missing parts supplied by reference TRBV7-9 and TRBJ2-7, is DTGVSQNPRHKITKRGQNVTFRCDPISEHNRLYWYRQTLGQGPEFLTYFQNEAQLEKSRLLSDRFSAERPKGSFSTLEIQRTEQGDSAMYLCASRSRVGEQYFGPGTRLTVT.

The chain is built from TRBV5-1 and TRBJ1-2, with TRBD1 matching over 9 bases. Germline CDR1 reads SGHRS; CDR2 reads YFSETQ. CDR3 length: 14 residues. V was clipped by 3 bases and J by 4 bases; unmatched bases: 4. The CDR3 loop reads CASSSTGGSYGYTF. The CDR3 bases are TGCGCCAGCAGCTCCACAGGGGGCTCCTATGGCTACACCTTC.

This chain connects TRBV30 to TRBJ1-6, with D possibly being TRBD1 (5 bases). Trimming left V 0 bases short and J 7 bases short, with 13 bases between. From germline, CDR1 is GTSNPN and CDR2 SVGIG (reference sequence). This CDR3 has 15 amino acids. The CDR3, as DNA: TGTGCCTGGAGTGTACGGGCAGGGAAGAATTCACCCCTCCACTTT. This codes for CAWSVRAGKNSPLHF.

V is TRBV7-9 and J is TRBJ1-4; D is possibly TRBD1 (5 bases). V gave up 1 base and J gave up 7 bases, with 19 bases separating them. Germline assignment: CDR1 SEHNR and CDR2 FQNEAQ (reference sequence). The CDR3 contains 17 residues. The CDR3, as DNA: TGTGCCAGCAGCTTAGATCGGGCCGGCCGGAGGGGTGAAAAACTGTTTTTT. Protein: CASSLDRAGRRGEKLFF.

This clone showed up just once. The chain is built from TRBV27 and TRBJ2-1; D perhaps matches TRBD2 (6 bases). Trimming shortened V by 7 bases and J by 3 bases, and 16 bases separated the two germline ends. The germline V gene encodes CDR1 MNHEY and CDR2 SMNVEV (reference sequence). The CDR3 covers 15 residues. The CDR3 nucleotides read TGTGCCAGCAACGCGGCGGGACCCTTCTACAATGAGCAGTTCTTC. The encoded protein is CASNAAGPFYNEQFF.

This chain connects TRBV12-5 to TRBJ1-2, with D perhaps matching TRBD1 (6 bases). There are 16 residues in the CDR3. The germline V gene encodes CDR1 LGHNT and CDR2 FRNRAP. V was pared by 6 bases and J by 4 bases, with 21 bases between. CDR3 loop: CASGLNLDSYCYGYTF. The CDR3 region has the DNA TGTGCTAGTGGCTTAAATTTGGACAGCTACTGCTATGGCTACACCTTC.

This chain links TRBV27 with TRBJ2-5; the match to TRBD2 covers 7 bases. CDR3 length: 16 residues. Germline assignment: CDR1 MNHEY and CDR2 SMNVEV (reference sequence). J was trimmed by 4 bases and V by 6 bases; bases with no gene match: 14. The CDR3 DNA is TGTGCCAGCAGGCACCTGGGGAGAGCGGGAAGAGAGACCCAGTACTTC. This gives the protein CASRHLGRAGRETQYF.

V gene TRBV6-4 combines with J gene TRBJ2-2; 7 nucleotides agree with TRBD2. The CDR3 totals 16 residues. CDR1 and CDR2 (germline): MRHNA, SNTAGT. Germline trimming cut 0 bases from V and 5 bases from J; bases unmatched to any gene: 6. The CDR3 nucleotides read TGTGCCAGCAGTGACTCTTCTAGCGGAACAACCGGGGAGCTGTTTTTT. This gives the protein CASSDSSSGTTGELFF.

This sequence joins TRBV6-6 and TRBJ2-7; a possible D gene is TRBD2 (6 bases). In germline, CDR1 is MNHNY, CDR2 SVGAGI (reference sequence). The CDR3 loop spans 13 amino acids. The V end lost 7 bases, the J end lost 0 bases, and 10 bases lay between the germline ends. The CDR3, as DNA: TGTGCCAGCAAACTGGGGGGCTCCTACGAGCAGTACTTC. This sequence encodes CASKLGGSYEQYF.

The rearrangement uses TRBV6-6 and TRBJ2-1; 8 bases are a match to TRBD2. J lost 6 bases, V lost 6 bases, and 7 bases had no gene match. Looked up from germline, CDR1 is MNHNY and CDR2 is SVGAGI (reference sequence). The CDR3 length is 14 residues. The CDR3, as DNA: TGTGCCAGCAGCTATACCGGGACTAGCAATGAGCAGTTCTTC. Translated: CASSYTGTSNEQFF.